The clone carrying this T cell receptor beta chain was counted between two and nine times. These data come from a study of T cells in Graves' hyperthyroidism and ophthalmopathy. A 10 ml volume of fresh peripheral blood provided the PBMCs. TCR beta CDR3 sequences were amplified from RNA transcripts. The primer set for the first-round RT-PCR of the TCR CDR3 was HTBI. MiXCR was run by TCRdb on the multiplex PCR reads, yielding one entry per CDR3 protein. The sample lists hundreds of thousands of distinct CDR3 sequences, approximately 15% seen once, with around 7.3% in the top ten. The CDR3 covers 14 residues. The ends lost 5 bases at V and 6 bases at J; junction bases unmatched: 7. Germline CDR1 MNHEY, CDR2 SVGEGT.

The chain uses TRBV6-2 or TRBV6-3 and TRBJ2-5; 9 positions match TRBD1. The clonotype comes from a woman between 18 and 29 years old with Graves' hyperthyroidism. The sample consisted of blood. CDR3 DNA: TGTGCCAGCAGTCCTACAGGGGGCGAGAAGACCCAGTACTTC. Residues: CASSPTGGEKTQYF.